This TCR beta chain emerged from a study of cytomegalovirus exposure and HLA in healthy donors. Findings and limits, study-wide: Some V segments, including TRBV6-2 and TRBV6-3, were excluded as indistinguishable. A reported reduction in N-insertions relative to the approximately 670-donor mean was seen in an Asian-associated ancestry cluster in a later analysis.

Points on this clone: The antigen is undetermined.

Both 60 Vbeta primers and 13 Jbeta primers went into the PCR. Data came from immunoSEQ multiplex PCR; TCRdb stores just in-frame clones and leaves some out. The sample carries about 120,000 clones, 81% recorded once. This CDR3 has 16 amino acids. The germline gives CDR1 MNHEY, CDR2 SMNVEV (reference sequence). V was clipped by 4 bases and J by 3 bases; unmatched bases: 7. The genes are TRBV27 and TRBJ2-1, with 9 bases identical to TRBD1. The source of this sequence is a man between 18 and 29 years old in good health and CMV-seropositive. Sequencing was performed on PBMCs. DNA for the CDR3: TGTGCCAGCAGTTCAAGAACAGGGGGCTACTACAATGAGCAGTTCTTC. Translating gives CASSSRTGGYYNEQFF.